The 27 T cell receptor beta chains below come from one sample, sequenced in a study of radiation and T cells in renal cell carcinoma. As for time point: blood 2 weeks post-SBRT. Treatment: 15 Gy SBRT to primary tumor, nephrectomy 4 weeks later. Sequencing was performed with immunoSEQ multiplex PCR; in TCRdb, only in-frame clones are kept and a portion is missing. This sample carries some 150,000 clones, about nine tenths of them seen once, and the ten largest clones take approximately 12%. The specimen was blood, collected from a patient whose treatment included radiotherapy and nephrectomy. The receptors come from a woman between 50 and 59 years old with renal cell carcinoma.

This clone was seen a handful of times. The chain is built from TRBV18 and TRBJ1-1, with a tentative D call TRBD1 (5 bases). Germline V lookup: CDR1 KGHSH, CDR2 LQKENI. This CDR3 spans 13 amino acids. V shed 6 bases and J shed 1 base, with 9 bases lying between them. CDR3 sequence: CASSGQANTEAFF. Written as DNA, the CDR3 is TGTGCCAGCTCCGGACAAGCGAACACTGAAGCTTTCTTT.

The rearrangement joins TRBV7-9 to TRBJ1-1, with D tentatively TRBD1 (6 bases). V gave up 0 bases and J gave up 1 base, with 9 bases separating them. This CDR3 contains 15 residues. From germline, CDR1 is SEHNR and CDR2 FQNEAQ (reference sequence). CDR3 loop: CASSLAGAENTEAFF. Here the CDR3 DNA reads TGTGCCAGCAGCTTAGCGGGGGCAGAGAACACTGAAGCTTTCTTT.

The chain links TRBV4-3 to TRBJ2-3; weak D call: TRBD1 (5 bases). Between the trimmed V and J ends, which lost 1 base and 5 bases, there was a span of 10 bases. CDR3 size: 14 residues. The germline V gene has CDR1 LGHNA and CDR2 YSLEER. Here the CDR3 reads CASSQVGPKDTQYF. CDR3 sequence (DNA): TGCGCCAGCAGCCAAGTGGGGCCCAAAGATACGCAGTATTTT.

On this clone itself: Additional DNA sequences in this sample encode the identical CDR3. This rearrangement joins TRBV9 to TRBJ2-5; D gene ambiguous. In germline, CDR1 is SGDLS, CDR2 YYNGEE. CDR3 length: 13 amino acids. The V and J ends lost 0 bases and 3 bases respectively, with 6 bases between them. The CDR3 region has the DNA TGTGCCAGCAGCGTAGAGGGAAAAGAGACCCAGTACTTC. It codes for CASSVEGKETQYF.

The chain recombines TRBV6-6 with TRBJ2-7; 10 bases are shared with TRBD2. The CDR3 contains 16 residues. V dropped 0 bases and J dropped 0; count of bases not matched to a gene: 2. CDR1 is MNHNY, CDR2 SVGAGI, per germline (reference sequence). CDR3 sequence (DNA): TGTGCCAGCAGTTACTCAGAGCGGGGGGGCTCCTACGAGCAGTACTTC. Its protein product is CASSYSERGGSYEQYF.

V usage is TRBV19 and J usage is TRBJ2-7; D is undetermined. Germline loops: CDR1 LNHDA, CDR2 SQIVND (reference sequence). V was clipped by 6 bases and J by 4 bases, with 7 bases between them. CDR3 length: 11 amino acids. The CDR3 protein is CASRSGYEQYF. The DNA for the CDR3 is TGTGCCAGTAGATCGGGTTACGAGCAGTACTTC.

A few counts support this clone. This chain connects TRBV6-1 to TRBJ1-1, with D perhaps matching TRBD1 (5 bases). With 1 base removed from V and 6 bases from J, the gap between germline ends came to 12 bases. Germline values: CDR1 MNHNS, CDR2 SASEGT. The CDR3 is 14 amino acids. The CDR3 region is CASSEVREGAEAFF. The CDR3 nucleotides read TGTGCCAGCAGTGAAGTCAGGGAGGGTGCTGAAGCTTTCTTT.

The chain couples TRBV11-1 to TRBJ2-7, with 7 positions matching TRBD1. The ends lost 4 bases at V and 3 bases at J; junction bases unmatched: 6. The CDR3 is made up of 14 amino acids. Germline CDR1 SGHAT, CDR2 FQDESV (reference sequence). The CDR3 sequence: CASSSRGTNYEQYF. The CDR3 region has the DNA TGTGCCAGCAGCTCCAGGGGGACCAACTACGAGCAGTACTTC.

The gene calls are TRBV7-9 and TRBJ2-7; D tentatively reads TRBD1 or TRBD2 (5 bases each). Germline V CDR1 and CDR2: SEHNR, FQNEAQ (reference sequence). V lost 4 bases, J lost 0 bases, and 10 bases lay in between. The CDR3 sequence is 14 residues long. The CDR3 nucleotides read TGTGCCAGCAGCTCTACCGGGACCTCCTACGAGCAGTACTTC. Amino acid sequence: CASSSTGTSYEQYF.

Comment on this clone: A read error may account for a junction end that differs from germline. The V and J genes are TRBV7-7 and TRBJ1-1; 7 nucleotides line up with TRBD1. The CDR3 covers 17 residues. CDR1 is SSHAT, CDR2 FNYEAQ, per germline (reference sequence). The CDR3: CASSLEGPGGENTEAFF. In nucleotides, the CDR3 is TGTGCTAGCAGCTTAGAGGGTCCAGGGGGGGAGAACACTGAAGCTTTCTTT.

V is TRBV6-1 and J is TRBJ1-5; 9 bases line up with TRBD1. Unmatched junction bases numbered 17, after V lost 2 bases and J lost 6 bases. This CDR3 is 19 amino acids long. Per the germline V gene, CDR1 is MNHNS and CDR2 is SASEGT. As DNA, the CDR3 is TGTGCCAGCAGTGAATTTTACCTTACATGGACAGGGGTTGGTCAGCCCCAGCATTTT. Translation gives CASSEFYLTWTGVGQPQHF.

This clone was counted a single time. The rearrangement uses TRBV6-1 and TRBJ2-1, with TRBD2 matching 9 bases. The length of the CDR3 is 15 residues. Trimming cost V 3 bases and J 3 bases; bases outside gene matches: 3. Germline-derived CDR1 and CDR2 are MNHNS and SASEGT. CDR3 nucleotides: TGTGCCAGCAGTGAGGTAGCGGGGGACTACAATGAGCAGTTCTTC. Its protein is CASSEVAGDYNEQFF.

This clone was detected once. The chain employs TRBV10-2 and TRBJ2-5; 8 positions agree with TRBD2. The J segment lost 4 bases and the V segment lost 6 bases, leaving 16 bases of the junction unmatched. Germline CDR1 WSHSY, CDR2 SAAADI. This CDR3 has 17 residues. Written as DNA, the CDR3 is TGCGCCAGCAGCGAATGGGGAGCGGGGGTTAGCCGAGAGACCCAGTACTTC. The encoded protein is CASSEWGAGVSRETQYF.

The chain is built from TRBV25-1 and TRBJ2-1, with TRBD1 matching 7 bases. This CDR3 contains 16 residues. Germline V CDR1 and CDR2: MGHDK, SYGVNS. V trimming: 4 bases; J trimming: 6 bases; junction bases outside the gene matches: 12. CDR3 sequence: CASSGGTAGSINEQFF. CDR3 DNA sequence: TGTGCCAGCAGTGGGGGGACAGCAGGAAGTATCAATGAGCAGTTCTTC.

The chain uses TRBV2 and TRBJ2-5; D gene ambiguous. V was clipped by 4 bases and J by 4 bases, with 10 bases between them. The CDR3 loop spans 13 amino acids. In germline, CDR1 is SNHLY, CDR2 FYNNEI. CDR3 DNA: TGTGCCAGCAGTGGGAGTGGTCCAGAGACCCAGTACTTC. Translation: CASSGSGPETQYF.

The chain has TRBV6-5 and TRBJ2-5; D tentatively reads TRBD1 or TRBD2 (5 bases each). Trimming removed 6 bases from V and 7 bases from J, with 15 bases in between. The CDR3 spans 13 residues. Per germline, CDR1 MNHEY and CDR2 SVGAGI. The CDR3 reads CASSRTERGTQYF. The CDR3 DNA is TGTGCCAGCAGCCGGACTGAAAGGGGGACCCAGTACTTC.

The J gene is TRBJ2-1, the V gene TRBV7-9; TRBD2 matches at 7 bases. V shed 7 bases and J 9 bases; nucleotides not matched to a gene: 15. This CDR3 is 15 amino acids long. Germline loops: CDR1 SEHNR, CDR2 FQNEAQ (reference sequence). CDR3 in amino acids: CASIKEGQRGGEQFF. In nucleotides, the CDR3 is TGTGCCAGCATCAAAGAGGGCCAGCGGGGAGGTGAGCAGTTCTTC.

This sequence joins TRBV6-5 and TRBJ1-2; perhaps TRBD1 as D (5 bases). Germline values: CDR1 MNHEY, CDR2 SVGAGI. Deletions cut 5 bases from V and 3 bases from J, with 13 bases between. CDR3 length: 14 residues. The CDR3 here is CASSSSGGDYGYTF. The DNA of the CDR3 is TGTGCCAGCAGTAGTAGCGGGGGTGACTATGGCTACACCTTC.

V usage is TRBV6-1 and J usage is TRBJ2-5; a weak D match, TRBD2 (5 bases). The V gene's germline CDR1 is MNHNS and CDR2 SASEGT. Deletions cut 6 bases from V and 6 bases from J, with 17 bases between. The CDR3 covers 14 residues. DNA of the CDR3: TGTGCCAGCAGGGGTAGAACAGCGGCTAAGACCCAGTACTTC. It specifies CASRGRTAAKTQYF.

This chain joins TRBV6-5 and TRBJ1-1; D uncertain. The germline V gene has CDR1 MNHEY and CDR2 SVGAGI. Trimming removed 2 bases at V and 1 base at J, with 8 bases between. This CDR3 has 14 residues. The CDR3 here is CASSYVGANTEAFF. The CDR3 DNA sequence: TGTGCCAGCAGTTACGTAGGAGCGAACACTGAAGCTTTCTTT.

The chain recombines TRBV6-1 with TRBJ2-5; TRBD2 agrees at 8 bases. The CDR3 totals 16 residues. Per the germline V gene, CDR1 is MNHNS and CDR2 is SASEGT. V was pared by 0 bases and J by 5 bases, with 8 bases of the junction left unmatched. CDR3 sequence (DNA): TGTGCCAGCAGTGAAGCTCGGCGGGGGGCTTGGGAGACCCAGTACTTC. The encoded protein is CASSEARRGAWETQYF.

The rearrangement uses TRBV7-9 and TRBJ1-2, with D possibly being TRBD1 (5 bases). Trimming removed 1 base from V and 6 bases from J, with 18 bases in between. CDR3 length: 16 amino acids. Germline CDR1 and CDR2: SEHNR and FQNEAQ (reference sequence). DNA for the CDR3: TGTGCCAGCAGCTTAGGTAGGCGACGGGACCTAGATGGCTACACCTTC. Translation gives CASSLGRRRDLDGYTF.

This chain links TRBV5-1 with TRBJ1-1; D is uncertain. The CDR3 contains 14 residues. Germline assignment: CDR1 SGHRS and CDR2 YFSETQ. Trimming shortened V by 4 bases and J by 6 bases, and 16 bases separated the two germline ends. In DNA, the CDR3 is TGCGCCAGCAGCCCTGGGGTGTTAGGGTCTGAAGCTTTCTTT. Amino acids: CASSPGVLGSEAFF.

This rearrangement joins TRBV7-9 to TRBJ1-3; D call uncertain. The CDR3 runs 15 residues. Trimming pared 8 bases from V and 0 bases from J, leaving 14 bases between. The V gene's germline CDR1 is SEHNR and CDR2 FQNEAQ (reference sequence). CDR3 sequence: CASGRGSSSGNTIYF. DNA for the CDR3: TGTGCCAGCGGGAGAGGTTCTAGCTCTGGAAACACCATATATTTT.

V and J are TRBV19 and TRBJ1-5, with D uncertain. Trimming left V 3 bases short and J 6 bases short, with 15 bases between. Germline values: CDR1 LNHDA, CDR2 SQIVND (reference sequence). CDR3 length: 15 amino acids. The CDR3 is CASSILGEESQPQHF. The CDR3 bases are TGTGCCAGTAGTATTCTTGGGGAGGAAAGTCAGCCCCAGCATTTT.

This clone has only one observation. The chain joins TRBV5-1 to TRBJ2-1; no reliable D call. This CDR3 is built from 13 residues. Germline V gene data show CDR1 as SGHRS and CDR2 as YFSETQ. The ends were cut back, 1 base at V and 4 bases at J, with 6 bases in the middle. Here the CDR3 reads CASSLSQYNEQFF. In DNA, the CDR3 is TGCGCCAGCAGCTTGAGTCAGTACAATGAGCAGTTCTTC.

V is TRBV18 and J is TRBJ2-7, with 12 bases that match TRBD1. Germline-derived CDR1 and CDR2 are KGHSH and LQKENI. The CDR3 sequence is 15 residues long. After removal of 4 bases from V and 4 bases from J, the junction contained 5 bases not matched to a gene. As DNA, the CDR3 is TGTGCCAGCTCACGCACGGGACAGGGGGCTTACGAGCAGTACTTC. It translates to CASSRTGQGAYEQYF.